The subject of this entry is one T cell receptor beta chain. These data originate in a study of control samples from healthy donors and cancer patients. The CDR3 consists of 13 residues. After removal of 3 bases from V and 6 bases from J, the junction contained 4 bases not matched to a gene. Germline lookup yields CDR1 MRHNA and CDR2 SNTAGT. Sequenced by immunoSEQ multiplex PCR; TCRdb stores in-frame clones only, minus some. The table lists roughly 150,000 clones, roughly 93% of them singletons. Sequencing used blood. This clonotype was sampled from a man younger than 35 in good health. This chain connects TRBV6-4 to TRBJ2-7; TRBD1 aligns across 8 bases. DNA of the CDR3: TGTGCCAGCAGTGAAGGACAGGGCGGCGAGCAGTACTTC. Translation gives CASSEGQGGEQYF.